What follows describes a single T cell receptor beta chain. This record comes from a study of blood T cell repertoires in COVID-19. Study details: Donors in the United States, Italy and Spain gave samples during acute or convalescent COVID-19. T cells, B-cell-depleted T cells, or PBMCs provided the cDNA or gDNA that served as material.

How the authors handled the data: Estimation of nucleated cell counts relied on the amplification of reference gene primers. Profiling relied on immunoSEQ multiplex PCR, and the TCRdb table lists in-frame clones only, not all of them. That table furnishes V, J and clone size, whereas the DNA furnished D and trimming. The sample holds tens of thousands of clones, 76% seen once. The CDR3 consists of 12 residues. The receptor's source is a man between 70 and 80 years old with active or convalescent COVID-19. J is TRBJ1-2 and V is TRBV21-1. TRBV21-1 is reported as a pseudogene. Sequencing was carried out using peripheral blood. CDR3 DNA sequence: TGTGCCAGCAGCAAATTTGGGAGTGGCTACACCTTC. This gives the protein CASSKFGSGYTF.